The 21 T cell receptor beta chains reported below all come from one sample, sequenced in a study of T-cell reconstitution after alpha-beta-depleted transplantation in children. A library of TCRbeta sequences, prepared with unique molecular identifiers, was generated. TCRdb independently ran MiXCR on the PCR reads; one entry per CDR3 protein. The table has a few hundred thousand distinct CDR3 sequences, 13% seen once. Material: PBMCs, mostly from graft donor cells, obtained 360 days after TCRalphabeta/CD19-depleted stem cell transplant. These receptors were taken from a male patient between 5 and 17 years old who had a stem cell transplant for acute myeloid leukemia, so the T cells may come from the graft donor.

This clonotype was seen only a few times. The chain employs TRBV18 and TRBJ2-7; D may match TRBD1 or TRBD2 (5 bases each). The CDR3 totals 17 residues. The germline V and J ends were trimmed by 1 base and 0 bases, with 16 bases remaining between them. Germline V gene data show CDR1 as KGHSH and CDR2 as LQKENI. The CDR3 here is CASSPLMSPGRSYEQYF. The CDR3 DNA sequence: TGTGCCAGCTCACCACTTATGAGTCCGGGACGCTCCTACGAGCAGTACTTC.

The chain carries TRBV2 and TRBJ2-1; tentatively, D is TRBD2 (5 bases). Germline V gene sequence: CDR1 SNHLY, CDR2 FYNNEI. This CDR3 has 17 residues. V was pared by 1 base and J by 3 bases, with 16 bases between. The CDR3 DNA reads as TGTGCCAGCAGTGAAGGGACTCTACCCAACGGCTACAATGAGCAGTTCTTC. Encoded protein: CASSEGTLPNGYNEQFF.

A remark on this clonotype: This may arise from a read error, as a much more abundant clone is one base away. Here the CDR3 reads CASSRGQGWHEQYF. The CDR3 DNA is TGTGCCAGCAGCCGGGGACAGGGATGGCACGAGCAGTACTTC. The V call is TRBV3-1, the J call TRBJ2-7, with 9 bases identical to TRBD1. The CDR3 totals 14 residues. The germline CDR1 and CDR2 sequences are LGHDT and YNNKEL (reference sequence). Unmatched junction bases numbered 6, after V lost 4 bases and J lost 5 bases.

In this sample, this clonotype turned up a few times. This sequence joins TRBV29-1 and TRBJ2-7; D is perhaps TRBD1 (6 bases). Germline V gene data show CDR1 as SQVTM and CDR2 as ANQGSEA. Trimming pared 4 bases from V and 6 bases from J, leaving 10 bases between. This CDR3 region has 11 residues. This CDR3 is CSVGGPLEQYF. In nucleotides, the CDR3 is TGCAGCGTTGGGGGGCCCCTCGAGCAGTACTTC.

The sample holds a few counts of this clonotype. In DNA, the CDR3 is TGTGCCAGCAGTTTATGCGACGGGTTAACATGCACTGAAGCTTTCTTT. Translated: CASSLCDGLTCTEAFF. The V and J genes are TRBV28 and TRBJ1-1, with D hard to call. The CDR3 sequence is 16 residues long. Germline CDR1 reads MDHEN; CDR2 reads SYDVKM. Trimming took 0 bases from V and 4 from J, leaving 15 bases between them. Full variable domain (missing parts from reference TRBV28 and TRBJ1-1): DVKVTQSSRYLVKRTGEKVFLECVQDMDHENMFWYRQDPGLGLRLIYFSYDVKMKEKGDIPEGYSVSREKKERFSLILESASTNQTSMYLCASSLCDGLTCTEAFFGQGTRLTVV.

This clonotype has only a few counts. The rearrangement uses TRBV7-8 and TRBJ2-7; D unclear. The CDR3 sequence is 14 residues long. The V end lost 7 bases, the J end lost 7 bases, and 20 bases lay between the germline ends. Germline assignment: CDR1 SGHVS and CDR2 FQNEAQ. The CDR3 coding sequence is TGTGCCAGCACCCGATTTGGGATCCCTAAGGAGCAGTACTTC. Residues: CASTRFGIPKEQYF.

The chain is built from TRBV11-2 and TRBJ2-3; TRBD2 aligns across 11 bases. The length of the CDR3 is 17 residues. With V trimmed by 5 bases and J by 4 bases, 11 bases remained unmatched. The germline CDR1 and CDR2 sequences are SGHAT and FQNNGV. The CDR3, as DNA: TGTGCCAGCAGCCAACTTAGCGGGAGGGCCGGAGCAGATACGCAGTATTTT. It translates to CASSQLSGRAGADTQYF. Looking up the rest from reference TRBV11-2 and TRBJ2-3 gives the full variable domain: EAGVAQSPRYKIIEKRQSVAFWCNPISGHATLYWYQQILGQGPKLLIQFQNNGVVDDSQLPKDRFSAERLKGVDSTLKIQPAKLEDSAVYLCASSQLSGRAGADTQYFGPGTRLTVL.

In the case of this clonotype: One end of the junction varies from germline; a read error may be responsible. This chain uses TRBV19 with TRBJ2-1; D is tentatively TRBD1 or TRBD2 (5 bases each). Germline CDR1 LNHDA, CDR2 SQIVND (reference sequence). This CDR3 has 15 amino acids. Here the CDR3 DNA reads TGCATTGGGGGTACCCCTTTTTTAGCCTACAATGAGCAGTTCTTC. This encodes CIGGTPFLAYNEQFF.

This clonotype has only a few counts. This chain connects TRBV6-2 or TRBV6-3 to TRBJ1-1; D gene ambiguous. Germline values: CDR1 MNHEY, CDR2 SVGEGT. There are 14 residues in the CDR3. Trimming shortened V by 2 bases and J by 0 bases, and 7 bases separated the two germline ends. CDR3 region: CASSYVGMNTEAFF. In DNA, the CDR3 is TGTGCCAGCAGTTACGTCGGGATGAACACTGAAGCTTTCTTT.

The chain combines TRBV4-2 with TRBJ2-1, with 11 bases that match TRBD2. Germline trimming cut 4 bases from V and 1 base from J; bases unmatched to any gene: 15. CDR1 LGHNA and CDR2 YNFKEQ come from the germline V gene. The CDR3 sequence is 20 residues long. CDR3 nucleotide sequence: TGTGCCAGCAGCCTGATGACTAGCGGGAATCCCCTTAGGTCCTACAATGAGCAGTTCTTC. It yields the protein CASSLMTSGNPLRSYNEQFF.

Only a few counts were recorded for this clonotype. The chain has TRBV29-1 and TRBJ1-1; D is possibly TRBD1 (5 bases). Trimming pared 5 bases from V and 6 bases from J, leaving 19 bases between. The CDR3 is 14 amino acids. The germline V gene encodes CDR1 SQVTM and CDR2 ANQGSEA. The CDR3 DNA sequence: TGCAGCGTTAAGGCGGTGGGGGGTGGCTCTGAAGCTTTCTTT. It translates to CSVKAVGGGSEAFF.

In this sample, this clonotype turned up a few times. The chain combines TRBV9 with TRBJ2-7, with D unclear. The V gene lost 4 bases and the J gene lost 0 bases, with 11 bases spanning the gap. From germline, CDR1 is SGDLS and CDR2 YYNGEE. The CDR3 sequence is 14 residues long. CDR3 residues: CASSPRYDSYEQYF. The CDR3 coding sequence is TGTGCCAGCAGCCCCCGCTACGACTCCTACGAGCAGTACTTC. The full variable domain, rest sourced from reference TRBV9 and TRBJ2-7, is DSGVTQTPKHLITATGQRVTLRCSPRSGDLSVYWYQQSLDQGLQFLIQYYNGEERAKGNILERFSAQQFPDLHSELNLSSLELGDSALYFCASSPRYDSYEQYFGPGTRLTVT.

The chain uses TRBV7-9 and TRBJ2-7; D possibly matches TRBD1 or TRBD2 (5 bases each). V gave up 3 bases and J gave up 2 bases, with 14 bases separating them. Per germline, CDR1 SEHNR and CDR2 FQNEAQ (reference sequence). The CDR3 runs to 15 residues. CDR3 loop: CASSFYSGPAYEQYF. The CDR3 coding sequence is TGTGCCAGCAGCTTCTACTCGGGGCCAGCCTACGAGCAGTACTTC.

This clonotype was recorded at least ten times. This rearrangement joins TRBV5-5 to TRBJ2-1; possible D gene TRBD2, 6 bases. Trimming removed 3 bases from V and 15 bases from J, with 19 bases in between. Germline V gene sequence: CDR1 SGHKS, CDR2 YYEKEE (reference sequence). This CDR3 is built from 13 residues. CDR3 nucleotide sequence: TGTGCCAGCAGCTCAACGGGACTGCCGGATGTGTTCTTC. As protein: CASSSTGLPDVFF.

Note on this clonotype: A much larger clone differs by one base, so this may be a read error. This rearrangement joins TRBV20-1 to TRBJ2-7; 10 nucleotides agree with TRBD2. In germline, CDR1 is DFQATT, CDR2 SNEGSKA (reference sequence). This CDR3 contains 14 residues. CDR3 DNA sequence: TGCTGTGCTGCCCGACTAGCGGGTCTCTACGAGCAGTACTTC. Residues: CCAARLAGLYEQYF.

This clonotype was detected only a few times. The chain links TRBV7-2 to TRBJ1-4; D call uncertain. Trimming pared 2 bases from V and 4 bases from J, leaving 17 bases between. Germline-derived CDR1 and CDR2 are SGHTA and FQGNSA. CDR3 length: 17 residues. DNA for the CDR3: TGTGCCAGCAGCTTAAGGGCAGGTGGAACGCGTAATGAAAAACTGTTTTTT. Encoded protein: CASSLRAGGTRNEKLFF.

The chain combines TRBV18 with TRBJ2-7; 9 bases are shared with TRBD1. The germline V gene has CDR1 KGHSH and CDR2 LQKENI. The CDR3 has 14 amino acids. The V gene end was trimmed by 0 bases and the J gene end by 13 bases; junction bases not matched to a gene: 10. The CDR3 DNA sequence: TGTGCCAGCTCACCACCCCCACAGGGGGCGCTTTTATACTTC. Residues: CASSPPPQGALLYF. Looking up the rest from reference TRBV18 and TRBJ2-7 gives the full variable domain: NAGVMQNPRHLVRRRGQEARLRCSPMKGHSHVYWYRQLPEEGLKFMVYLQKENIIDESGMPKERFSAEFPKEGPSILRIQQVVRGDSAAYFCASSPPPQGALLYFGPGTRLTVT.

This clonotype has just a few counts. This sequence joins TRBV5-1 and TRBJ2-5; TRBD2 aligns across 8 bases. The CDR3 is 15 residues long. The V gene's germline CDR1 is SGHRS and CDR2 YFSETQ. V trimming: 5 bases; J trimming: 0 bases; junction bases outside the gene matches: 6. CDR3 DNA sequence: TGCGCCAGCAGACGACTAGCGTGGAACCAAGAGACCCAGTACTTC. This translates into CASRRLAWNQETQYF.

This clonotype was counted many times. The DNA of the CDR3 is TGTGCCAGCAGTTTCCCTAAAATACACGGAGACGACGAGCAGTACTTC. It is translated as CASSFPKIHGDDEQYF. V gene TRBV28 combines with J gene TRBJ2-7; no clear D. Germline V lookup: CDR1 MDHEN, CDR2 SYDVKM. With 3 bases removed from V and 5 bases from J, the gap between germline ends came to 20 bases. The CDR3 sequence is 16 residues long.

The rearrangement joins TRBV6-5 to TRBJ1-2; TRBD1 aligns across 8 bases. Germline CDR1 reads MNHEY; CDR2 reads SVGAGI. The length of the CDR3 is 13 residues. V was clipped by 4 bases and J by 8 bases; unmatched bases: 6. The CDR3 sequence: CASSLDRALGYTF. As DNA, the CDR3 is TGTGCCAGCAGTTTGGACAGGGCCCTGGGCTACACCTTC.

The chain employs TRBV18 and TRBJ2-7; TRBD2 matches 11 bases. The CDR3 is 15 residues long. Germline CDR1 reads KGHSH; CDR2 reads LQKENI. With V trimmed by 2 bases and J by 2 bases, 2 bases remained unmatched. The CDR3 protein is CASSPETSGTYEQYF. CDR3 bases: TGTGCCAGCTCACCAGAGACTAGCGGGACCTACGAGCAGTACTTC.